Detailed here is one T cell receptor (beta chain). Its specific antigen is unknown. Per-base qualities were not stored, and no clone one base away is much larger. The data stem from a study of response to subunit inactivated influenza vaccine (dated by TCRdb to the late 2010s). Looking at the study overall: Deep quantitative profiling of the T cell receptor repertoire was used in the study to follow responses to a trivalent subunit inactivated influenza vaccine.

Trimming leaves V shorter by 5 bases and J shorter by 6 bases, with the junction holding 6 bases beyond the gene matches. Taken from cysteine to phenylalanine, the CDR3 has 15 residues. CDR3 DNA only is kept here, 45 bases in frame from base 1. Overall results and qualifications from the work: According to the authors, only a limited number of new T cells may be recruited by each seasonal influenza vaccination.

To prepare the library, RT-PCR was applied. The reads were generated on an Illumina HiSeq 2500. TCRdb applied fastp at Q25 and MiXCR to the public reads, then kept only in-frame beta chains. Rows matching on CDR3 protein sequence are summarized as one entry with the most common DNA and genes. This sample is represented by hundreds of thousands of distinct CDR3 sequences; around 8% of them were singletons. The ten biggest clones cover over 10% of the sample. The receptor comes from a man aged 50-75 years who received an inactivated influenza vaccine. Donor details come from another sample of the same person, matched by shared clones. The sequences come from PBMCs from blood, collected around 25 months after vaccination. The V and J segments used are TRBV12-3 or TRBV12-4 and TRBJ2-2, with TRBD1 matching 10 junction bases. For the CDR3, the sequence is CASSRRTGGAGELFF. The nucleotides are TGTGCCAGCAGTCGGAGGACAGGGGGGGCCGGGGAGCTGTTTTTT.